These 10 T cell receptor beta chains originate from one sample sequenced in a study of T cell repertoires in cytomegalovirus infection. TCRdb reprocessed the reads with MiXCR, giving one entry per CDR3 protein. Counted here are about 530,000 distinct CDR3 sequences, about 25% occurring once; the ten biggest clones make up roughly 13%. Sequenced material: PBMCs. Receptors were obtained from a human donor in good health (CMV status not recorded). Some clones in this sample may be carry-over from other donors' samples.

At least ten counts were recorded for this clonotype. CDR3 DNA sequence: TGTGCCAGCAGCCACCGGGGGGGGGCCGAACAGCCCCAGCATTTT. Its protein is CASSHRGGAEQPQHF. V and J are TRBV7-2 and TRBJ1-5; D might be TRBD1 (6 bases). From germline, CDR1 is SGHTA and CDR2 FQGNSA. V gave up 5 bases and J gave up 7 bases, with 18 bases separating them. The CDR3 loop spans 15 amino acids.

In its sample, this clonotype was seen a few times. V usage is TRBV10-3 and J usage is TRBJ2-2, with 10 bases lining up with TRBD2. Trimming at V came to 7 bases and at J to 7 bases, leaving 21 bases not matched to a gene. In germline, CDR1 is ENHRY, CDR2 SYGVKD. The CDR3 spans 19 residues. CDR3 sequence (DNA): TGTGCCATCATGCGGGGCCCAGCTTCCGGGACTAGCGCTGTCGGGGAGCTGTTTTTT. It translates to CAIMRGPASGTSAVGELFF.

This chain uses TRBV4-1 with TRBJ2-2; 7 nucleotides match TRBD2. V lost 4 bases, J lost 6 bases, and 11 bases stayed unmatched. Germline values: CDR1 MGHRA, CDR2 YSYEKL. The CDR3 has 16 amino acids. This CDR3 reads CASSLRPSGAPGELFF. The CDR3 nucleotides are TGCGCCAGCAGCCTGCGGCCTAGCGGAGCTCCCGGGGAGCTGTTTTTT.

The chain couples TRBV4-1 to TRBJ1-4, with 8 nucleotides matching TRBD1. Germline assignment: CDR1 MGHRA and CDR2 YSYEKL. Trimming cost V 0 bases and J 0 bases; bases outside gene matches: 12. The CDR3 runs to 20 residues. The CDR3 region is CASSQDARTGTTTTNEKLFF. The CDR3 DNA is TGCGCCAGCAGCCAAGATGCCCGGACAGGGACCACCACAACTAATGAAAAACTGTTTTTT.

This clonotype has only a few counts. V is TRBV19 and J is TRBJ2-5; 8 bases line up with TRBD2. CDR3 size: 15 residues. Germline assignment: CDR1 LNHDA and CDR2 SQIVND (reference sequence). V trimming: 5 bases; J trimming: 3 bases; junction bases outside the gene matches: 8. In nucleotides, the CDR3 is TGTGCCAGTAGTTCGATTGCGGGGGGCGAAGAGACCCAGTACTTC. Its protein product is CASSSIAGGEETQYF. Combining the CDR3 with reference TRBV19 and TRBJ2-5 gives the whole variable domain DGGITQSPKYLFRKEGQNVTLSCEQNLNHDAMYWYRQDPGQGLRLIYYSQIVNDFQKGDIAEGYSVSREKKESFPLTVTSAQKNPTAFYLCASSSIAGGEETQYFGPGTRLLVL.

The chain recombines TRBV15 with TRBJ2-1; D may be TRBD2 (6 bases). Trimming took 5 bases from V and 8 from J, leaving 16 bases between them. Looked up from germline, CDR1 is LNHNV and CDR2 is YYDKDF (reference sequence). This CDR3 contains 14 residues. This chain's CDR3 is CATSGFLASDEQFF. The CDR3 nucleotides read TGTGCCACCAGCGGATTCTTAGCTAGCGATGAGCAGTTCTTC.

The chain joins TRBV10-3 to TRBJ1-5; 10 nucleotides match TRBD1. The CDR3 contains 16 residues. V was pared by 3 bases and J by 7 bases, with 9 bases of the junction left unmatched. The germline CDR1 and CDR2 sequences are ENHRY and SYGVKD. The CDR3 DNA follows: TGTGCCATCAGTGAACCCGGGACAGGGGAGGAGCAGCCCCAGCATTTT. It encodes CAISEPGTGEEQPQHF.

This clonotype turned up a few times. This may be a read error, as it is one base from a much larger clone. The V gene is TRBV11-2, the J gene TRBJ1-3; no clear D gene. V shed 4 bases and J shed 0 bases, with 4 bases lying between them. Germline V gene lookup returns CDR1 SGHAT and CDR2 FQNNGV. The length of the CDR3 is 13 residues. The CDR3, as DNA: TGTGCCAGCAGCTACATCTCTGGAAACACCATATATTTT. This gives the protein CASSYISGNTIYF.

This chain connects TRBV5-6 to TRBJ2-7, with D perhaps being TRBD1 or TRBD2 (5 bases each). This CDR3 has 12 amino acids. Germline CDR1 and CDR2: SGHDT and YYEEEE. V was clipped by 0 bases and J by 6 bases, with 7 bases between them. The CDR3 DNA is TGTGCCAGCAGCTTGGGAGGGACCGAGCAGTACGTC. It yields the protein CASSLGGTEQYV.

The chain uses TRBV27 and TRBJ2-4; TRBD1 is a possible D gene (6 bases). Trimming removed 5 bases at V and 2 bases at J, with 13 bases between. There are 15 residues in the CDR3. Germline-derived CDR1 and CDR2 are MNHEY and SMNVEV (reference sequence). CDR3 coding DNA: TGTGCCAGCAGTCCCAGCAGGGGACCCAAAAACATTCAGTACTTC. Its translation: CASSPSRGPKNIQYF.